A single TCR beta chain is shown here with its context. Its antigen is unknown. This sample stems from a study of OX40 agonist ivuxolimab in advanced cancers. This table comes from immunoSEQ multiplex PCR, and its TCRdb copy is limited to in-frame clones, with some not included. This sample has about 49,000 clones, with around 84% found just once. Findings and limits, study-wide: What antigens the expanded peripheral T cells recognized was never established.

This receptor was identified in an adult with an advanced solid tumor such as melanoma, head and neck, liver or kidney cancer. This sample comprised CD4+ or CD8+ T cells sorted from blood, obtained in a trial of the OX40 agonist ivuxolimab.

The DNA for the CDR3 is TGTGCCAGCAGTTTAAAGCGTACTGGGGTCGCCGGGGAGCTGTTTTTT. It is translated as CASSLKRTGVAGELFF. The gene calls are TRBV27 and TRBJ2-2; D is uncertain. CDR3 length: 16 amino acids. From germline, CDR1 is MNHEY and CDR2 SMNVEV (reference sequence). V was pared by 2 bases and J by 6 bases, with 16 bases between.